The clone carrying this T cell receptor (beta chain) showed up just a few times. The target antigen is unknown. TCRdb passed the 5' RACE reads through MiXCR, listing each CDR3 protein once. The data hold roughly 350,000 distinct CDR3 sequences, with about an eighth observed a single time. Germline CDR1 is SEHNR and CDR2 is FQNEAQ (reference sequence). Trimming shortened V by 4 bases and J by 0 bases, and 9 bases separated the two germline ends. The CDR3 is made up of 14 amino acids. These data originate in a study of T-cell memory formation after mild COVID-19. Regarding the study as a whole: CD4+ clones that contracted lay mainly in CM and EM; CD8+ ones lay in EMRA.

The rearrangement joins TRBV7-9 to TRBJ1-1, with D unclear. Sequencing used PBMCs or a T cell subset sorted from them (not recorded which). This TCR derives from a man between 18 and 29 years old who had mild COVID-19 (a few samples of this study predate the infection). Cell type and time point are not known. In nucleotides, the CDR3 is TGTGCCAGCAGCTCCCCAAATGTGAACACTGAAGCTTTCTTT. This gives the protein CASSSPNVNTEAFF. The full variable domain, its missing parts supplied by reference TRBV7-9 and TRBJ1-1, is DTGVSQNPRHKITKRGQNVTFRCDPISEHNRLYWYRQTLGQGPEFLTYFQNEAQLEKSRLLSDRFSAERPKGSFSTLEIQRTEQGDSAMYLCASSSPNVNTEAFFGQGTRLTVV.